One sample yielded the 5 T cell receptor beta chains listed below, sequenced in a study of T-cell memory formation after mild COVID-19. Each CDR3 protein gets one entry after TCRdb re-called the 5' RACE reads with MiXCR. Of roughly 400,000 distinct CDR3 sequences listed, more than 15% are singletons. What was sequenced was PBMCs or a T cell subset sorted from them (not recorded which). The receptors come from a man aged 18 to 30 who had mild COVID-19 (a few samples of this study predate the infection). Cell type and time point are not known.

This clonotype was counted many times. CDR3 sequence reads: CASSKGHEQYV. The CDR3 DNA follows: TGTGCCAGCAGCAAAGGGCACGAGCAGTACGTC. The chain uses TRBV21-1 and TRBJ2-7. TRBV21-1 is a listed pseudogene. The CDR3 contains 11 residues.

This clonotype was counted a few times. This chain's CDR3 is CASSQDGPLITGELFF. The CDR3 DNA sequence: TGCGCCAGCAGCCAAGACGGACCCCTCATAACCGGGGAGCTGTTTTTT. The chain couples TRBV4-3 to TRBJ2-2; D uncertain. Germline V gives CDR1 LGHNA, CDR2 YSLEER. The CDR3 has 16 amino acids. V shed 0 bases and J shed 5 bases, with 13 bases lying between them.

This clonotype was seen a handful of times. The CDR3: CSVEDGYSNQPQHF. Here the CDR3 DNA reads TGCAGCGTTGAAGACGGTTATAGCAATCAGCCCCAGCATTTT. The rearrangement uses TRBV29-1 and TRBJ1-5, with no clear D. CDR1 is SQVTM and CDR2 is ANQGSEA in the germline V gene. This CDR3 comprises 14 residues. Trimming took off 0 bases at V and 0 bases at J, with 6 bases between the two ends.

The table lists this clonotype with a few counts. This chain links TRBV7-2 with TRBJ2-5, with TRBD2 identical over 8 bases. Germline V CDR1 and CDR2: SGHTA, FQGNSA. V trimming: 1 base; J trimming: 5 bases; junction bases outside the gene matches: 12. The CDR3 length is 17 residues. The CDR3 nucleotides are TGTGCCAGCAGCTTAGTTTCCAGCGGGGGCGCCGGGGAGACCCAGTACTTC. This sequence encodes CASSLVSSGGAGETQYF.

The CDR3 loop is CASSPPGTGRTDTQYF. Here the CDR3 DNA reads TGTGCCAGCAGTCCGCCCGGGACAGGCCGCACAGATACGCAGTATTTT. The V and J genes are TRBV7-9 and TRBJ2-3, with 8 bases aligning to TRBD1. V was pared by 6 bases and J by 1 base, with 9 bases of the junction left unmatched. Germline V lookup: CDR1 SEHNR, CDR2 FQNEAQ (reference sequence). The CDR3 length is 16 residues.